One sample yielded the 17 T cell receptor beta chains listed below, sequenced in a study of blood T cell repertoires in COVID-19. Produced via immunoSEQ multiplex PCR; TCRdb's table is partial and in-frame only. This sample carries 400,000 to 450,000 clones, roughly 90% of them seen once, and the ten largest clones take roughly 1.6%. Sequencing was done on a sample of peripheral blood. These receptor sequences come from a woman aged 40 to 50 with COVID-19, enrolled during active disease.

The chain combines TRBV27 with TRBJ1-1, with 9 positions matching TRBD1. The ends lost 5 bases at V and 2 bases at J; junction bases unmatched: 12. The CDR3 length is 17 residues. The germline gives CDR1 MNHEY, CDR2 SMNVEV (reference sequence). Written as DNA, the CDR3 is TGTGCCAGCAGTCCTAACCCCCACAGGGGGCCAAACACTGAAGCTTTCTTT. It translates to CASSPNPHRGPNTEAFF.

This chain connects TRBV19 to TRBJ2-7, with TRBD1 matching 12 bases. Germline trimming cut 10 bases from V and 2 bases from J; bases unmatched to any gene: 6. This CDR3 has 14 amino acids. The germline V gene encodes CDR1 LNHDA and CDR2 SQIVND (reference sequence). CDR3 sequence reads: CATTRDRGPYEQYF. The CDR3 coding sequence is TGTGCCACCACCCGGGACAGGGGGCCCTACGAGCAGTACTTC.

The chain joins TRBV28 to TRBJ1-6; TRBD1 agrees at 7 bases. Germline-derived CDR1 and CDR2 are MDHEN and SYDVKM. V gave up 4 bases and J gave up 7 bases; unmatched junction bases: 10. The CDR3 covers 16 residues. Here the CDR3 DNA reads TGTGCCAGCAGTTCCTCGATAGGGACAGCAAATTCACCCCTCCACTTT. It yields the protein CASSSSIGTANSPLHF.

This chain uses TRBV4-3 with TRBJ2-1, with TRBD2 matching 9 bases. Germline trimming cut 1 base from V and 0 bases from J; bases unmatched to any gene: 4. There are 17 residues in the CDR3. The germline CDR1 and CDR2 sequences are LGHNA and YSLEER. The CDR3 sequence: CASSQAPSGISYNEQFF. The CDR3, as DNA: TGCGCCAGCAGCCAAGCCCCTAGCGGGATCTCCTACAATGAGCAGTTCTTC.

CDR3 amino acids: CASSAWQGVDSPLHF. The CDR3 nucleotides read TGCGCCAGCAGCGCATGGCAGGGCGTCGATTCACCCCTCCACTTT. The chain joins TRBV5-1 to TRBJ1-6; TRBD1 is a possible D gene (5 bases). The CDR3 is made up of 15 amino acids. Germline CDR1 and CDR2: SGHRS and YFSETQ. The germline V and J ends were trimmed by 4 bases and 8 bases, with 16 bases remaining between them.

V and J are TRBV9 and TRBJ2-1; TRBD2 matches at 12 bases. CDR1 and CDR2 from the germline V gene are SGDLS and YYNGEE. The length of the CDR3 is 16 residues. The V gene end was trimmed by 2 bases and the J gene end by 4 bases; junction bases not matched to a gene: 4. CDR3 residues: CASSVTGTSGYNEQFF. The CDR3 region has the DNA TGTGCCAGCAGCGTTACCGGGACTAGCGGGTACAATGAGCAGTTCTTC.

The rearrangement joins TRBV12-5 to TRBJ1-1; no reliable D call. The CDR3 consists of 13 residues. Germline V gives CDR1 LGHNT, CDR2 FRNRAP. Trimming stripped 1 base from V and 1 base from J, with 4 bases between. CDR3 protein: CASGLEQNTEAFF. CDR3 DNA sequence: TGTGCTAGTGGTTTGGAACAGAACACTGAAGCTTTCTTT.

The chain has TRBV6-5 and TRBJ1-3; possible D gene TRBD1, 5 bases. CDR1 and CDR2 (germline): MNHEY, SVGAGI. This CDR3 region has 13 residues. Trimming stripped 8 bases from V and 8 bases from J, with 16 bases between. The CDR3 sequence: CASQGVTEDTIYF. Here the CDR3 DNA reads TGTGCCAGCCAAGGGGTAACGGAAGACACCATATATTTT.

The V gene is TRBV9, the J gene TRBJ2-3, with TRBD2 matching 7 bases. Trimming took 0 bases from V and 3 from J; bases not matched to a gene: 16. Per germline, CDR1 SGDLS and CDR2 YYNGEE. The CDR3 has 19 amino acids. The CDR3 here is CASSVDGKSLGGGTDTQYF. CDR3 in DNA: TGTGCCAGCAGCGTAGATGGGAAGTCTTTGGGGGGGGGAACAGATACGCAGTATTTT.

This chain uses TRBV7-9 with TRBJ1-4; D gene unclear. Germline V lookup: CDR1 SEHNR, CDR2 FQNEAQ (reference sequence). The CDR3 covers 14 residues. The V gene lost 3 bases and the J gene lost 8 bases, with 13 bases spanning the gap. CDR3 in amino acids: CASSFPGVEEKLFF. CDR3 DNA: TGTGCCAGCAGCTTTCCAGGTGTAGAGGAAAAACTGTTTTTT.

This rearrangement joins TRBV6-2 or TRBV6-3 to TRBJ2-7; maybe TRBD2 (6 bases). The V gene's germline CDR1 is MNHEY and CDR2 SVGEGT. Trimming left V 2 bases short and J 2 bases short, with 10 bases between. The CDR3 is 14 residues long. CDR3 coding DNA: TGTGCCAGCAGTTACCGTGGCGGGACCTACGAGCAGTACTTC. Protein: CASSYRGGTYEQYF.

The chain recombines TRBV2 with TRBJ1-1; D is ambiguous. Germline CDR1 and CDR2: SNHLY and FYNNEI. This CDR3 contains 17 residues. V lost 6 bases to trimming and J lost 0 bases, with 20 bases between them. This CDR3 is CASSATTFGQLNTEAFF. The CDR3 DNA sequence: TGTGCCAGCAGCGCCACAACCTTTGGGCAGTTGAACACTGAAGCTTTCTTT. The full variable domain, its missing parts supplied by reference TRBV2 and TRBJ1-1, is EPEVTQTPSHQVTQMGQEVILRCVPISNHLYFYWYRQILGQKVEFLVSFYNNEISEKSEIFDDQFSVERPDGSNFTLKIRSTKLEDSAMYFCASSATTFGQLNTEAFFGQGTRLTVV.

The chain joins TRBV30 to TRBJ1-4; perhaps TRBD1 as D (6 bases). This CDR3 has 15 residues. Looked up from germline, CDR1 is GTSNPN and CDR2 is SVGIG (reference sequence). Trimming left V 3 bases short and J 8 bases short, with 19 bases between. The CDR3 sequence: CAWRPDPGTLEKLFF. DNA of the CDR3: TGTGCCTGGAGGCCCGACCCCGGGACACTGGAAAAACTGTTTTTT.

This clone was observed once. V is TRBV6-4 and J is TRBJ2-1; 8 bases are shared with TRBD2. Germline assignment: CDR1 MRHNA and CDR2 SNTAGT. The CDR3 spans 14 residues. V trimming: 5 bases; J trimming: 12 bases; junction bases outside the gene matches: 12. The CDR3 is CASSPGTRHRGQFF. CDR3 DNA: TGTGCCAGCAGTCCCGGGACTAGGCACCGTGGGCAGTTCTTC.

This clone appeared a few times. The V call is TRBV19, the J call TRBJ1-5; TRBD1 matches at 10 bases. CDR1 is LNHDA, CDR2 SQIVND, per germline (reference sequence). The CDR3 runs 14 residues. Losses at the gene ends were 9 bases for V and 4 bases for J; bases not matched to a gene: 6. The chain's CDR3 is CASRTGGGNQPQHF. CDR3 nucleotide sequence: TGTGCCAGCCGGACAGGGGGAGGAAATCAGCCCCAGCATTTT.

The CDR3 DNA reads TGCGCCAGCAGCTTTCCCAACACAGATACGCAGTATTTT. Amino acids: CASSFPNTDTQYF. V is TRBV5-1 and J is TRBJ2-3; D is undetermined. Germline V gene sequence: CDR1 SGHRS, CDR2 YFSETQ. The CDR3 length is 13 residues. Trimming took 2 bases from V and 2 from J, leaving 6 bases between them. Based on the CDR3 plus reference TRBV5-1 and TRBJ2-3, the full variable domain is KAGVTQTPRYLIKTRGQQVTLSCSPISGHRSVSWYQQTPGQGLQFLFEYFSETQRNKGNFPGRFSGRQFSNSRSEMNVSTLELGDSALYLCASSFPNTDTQYFGPGTRLTVL.

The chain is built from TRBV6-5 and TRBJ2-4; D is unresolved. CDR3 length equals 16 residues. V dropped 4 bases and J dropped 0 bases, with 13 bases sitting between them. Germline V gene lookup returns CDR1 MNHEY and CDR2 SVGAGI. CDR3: CASSSASRRAKNIQYF. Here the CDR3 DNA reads TGTGCCAGCAGTTCCGCCAGCAGGCGAGCCAAAAACATTCAGTACTTC.